This T cell receptor beta chain was obtained from a study of OX40 agonist ivuxolimab in advanced cancers. Study-wide results and limits: CD4+ T cells averaged fewer expanded clones than CD8+ T cells.

The junction had 7 bases not matched to a gene; V was cut back by 2 bases and J by 1 base. CDR1 GTSNPN and CDR2 SVGIG come from the germline V gene (reference sequence). The length of the CDR3 is 17 residues. Sequencing used immunoSEQ multiplex PCR; TCRdb keeps in-frame clones, though not all of them. Altogether approximately 68,000 clones are present, 82% being singletons, with the ten largest covering roughly 6.8%. Details on this clone: Its antigen is unidentified.

J is TRBJ1-6 and V is TRBV30; 8 bases line up with TRBD1. Specimen: CD4+ or CD8+ T cells sorted from blood, collected in a trial of the OX40 agonist ivuxolimab. The sequence was obtained from an adult with an advanced solid tumor such as melanoma, head and neck, liver or kidney cancer. The CDR3 region is CAWSPDRDGSYNSPLHF. The CDR3 nucleotides read TGTGCCTGGAGTCCGGACAGGGACGGGTCCTATAATTCACCCCTCCACTTT. The whole variable domain, filled in from reference TRBV30 and TRBJ1-6, reads SQTIHQWPATLVQPVGSPLSLECTVEGTSNPNLYWYRQAAGRGLQLLFYSVGIGQISSEVPQNLSASRPQDRQFILSSKKLLLSDSGFYLCAWSPDRDGSYNSPLHFGNGTRLTVT.